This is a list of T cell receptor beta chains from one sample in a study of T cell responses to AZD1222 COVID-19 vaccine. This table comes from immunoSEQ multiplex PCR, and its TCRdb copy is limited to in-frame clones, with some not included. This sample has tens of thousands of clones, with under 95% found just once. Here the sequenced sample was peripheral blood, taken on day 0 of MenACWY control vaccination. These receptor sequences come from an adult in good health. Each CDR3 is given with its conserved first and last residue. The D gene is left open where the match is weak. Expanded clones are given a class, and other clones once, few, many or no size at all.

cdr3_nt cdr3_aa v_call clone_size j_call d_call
TGTGCCAGCAGCCAAGATCTTTGGGGGGCTACTAATGAAAAACTGTTTTTT CASSQDLWGATNEKLFF TRBV3-1/TRBV3-2 few TRBJ1-4 .
TGTGCCAGCAGTTCCATTAACGACCTGGCTGAAAAACTGTTTTTT CASSSINDLAEKLFF TRBV28 . TRBJ1-4 .
TGTGCCAGCAGCTTAGTATGGGCAGGGGATTCCTACGAGCAGTACTTC CASSLVWAGDSYEQYF TRBV11-2 . TRBJ2-7 .
TGTGCCAGCAGTTTCACCCCCGAGGGGGGCTATGGCTACACCTTC CASSFTPEGGYGYTF TRBV27 . TRBJ1-2 .
TGTGCCAGCAGCAACGGACTAGCGGGAGGGATTAGCACAGATACGCAGTATTTT CASSNGLAGGISTDTQYF TRBV9 . TRBJ2-3 TRBD2
TGTGCCAGCAGCCAACTAAGCGGGGGCACAGATACGCAGTATTTT CASSQLSGGTDTQYF TRBV3-1/TRBV3-2 . TRBJ2-3 TRBD2
TGTGCCAGCAGTTTATGGGGTCAAGATACGCAGTATTTT CASSLWGQDTQYF TRBV27 . TRBJ2-3 .
TGTGCCAGCGGCCTAGCTTACGAGCAGTACTTC CASGLAYEQYF TRBV27 . TRBJ2-7 .
TGTGCCAGCGACACTCACAGGCACTCCTACGAGCAGTACTTC CASDTHRHSYEQYF TRBV21-1 . TRBJ2-7 .
TGTGCTAGTGGTTTGCCCGGGACAGACTATGGCTACACCTTC CASGLPGTDYGYTF TRBV12-5 . TRBJ1-2 TRBD1
TGTGCCAGCAGATTGTTTGGGACCGACGAAGAGACCCAGTACTTC CASRLFGTDEETQYF TRBV2 . TRBJ2-5 .
TGTGCCAGCAGTGAGAGGAGATATCAGCCCCAGCATTTT CASSERRYQPQHF TRBV6-1 . TRBJ1-5 .
TGTGCCAGCAGTCCCGCCGGCGGCACTGAAGCTTTCTTT CASSPAGGTEAFF TRBV28 few TRBJ1-1 .
TGTGCCAGCAGCCCCGAAGGATCGGGCAACACTGAAGCTTTCTTT CASSPEGSGNTEAFF TRBV7-2 . TRBJ1-1 .
TGTGCCAGCAGCAGCGGGACAGGGGACACTGAAGCTTTCTTT CASSSGTGDTEAFF TRBV7-9 . TRBJ1-1 TRBD1
TGTGCCAGCAGCCCCGGCGGCAGGGGGAACACCGGGGAGCTGTTTTTT CASSPGGRGNTGELFF TRBV7-2 . TRBJ2-2 .